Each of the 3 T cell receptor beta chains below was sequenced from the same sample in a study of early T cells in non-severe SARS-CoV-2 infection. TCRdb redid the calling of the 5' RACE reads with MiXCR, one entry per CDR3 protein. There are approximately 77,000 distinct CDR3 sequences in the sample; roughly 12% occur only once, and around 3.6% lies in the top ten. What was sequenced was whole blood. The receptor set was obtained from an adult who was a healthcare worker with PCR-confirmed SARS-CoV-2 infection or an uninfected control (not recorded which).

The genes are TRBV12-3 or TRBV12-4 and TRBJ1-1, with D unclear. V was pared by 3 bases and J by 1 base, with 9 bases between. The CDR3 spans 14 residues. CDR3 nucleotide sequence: TGTGCCAGCAGTTTTCACGGGCAGAACACTGAAGCTTTCTTT. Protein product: CASSFHGQNTEAFF.

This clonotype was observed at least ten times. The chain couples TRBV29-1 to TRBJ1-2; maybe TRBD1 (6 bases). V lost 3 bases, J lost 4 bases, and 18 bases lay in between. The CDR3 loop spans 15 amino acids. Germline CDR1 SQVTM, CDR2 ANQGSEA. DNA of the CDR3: TGCAGCGTTGACTTGGACAGAGGGGGTGGCTATGGCTACACCTTC. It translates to CSVDLDRGGGYGYTF.

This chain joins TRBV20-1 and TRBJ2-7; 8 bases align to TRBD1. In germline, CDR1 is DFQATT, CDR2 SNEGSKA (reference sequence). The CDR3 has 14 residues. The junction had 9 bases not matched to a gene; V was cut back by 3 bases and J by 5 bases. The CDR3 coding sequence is TGCAGTGCTAGGTCAGGGGGCGAATTCGACGAGCAGTACTTC. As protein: CSARSGGEFDEQYF.